The 13 T cell receptor beta chains in this list originate from one sample, sequenced in a study of blood T cell repertoires in COVID-19 (dated by TCRdb to the early 2020s). The library was built by means of the immunoSEQ multiplex PCR assay. TCRdb retrieved this table from immuneACCESS and kept in-frame rearrangements only. Not all clones are present; in checked studies, unresolved V genes account for under half, and no reason is known for the remainder. Counted in this sample were 100,000 or so clones; 92% of them appeared once. The ten largest clonotypes hold under 7.5% of the sample. Sequencing was performed on peripheral blood. The receptors were sampled from a woman aged 60 to 75 with active COVID-19.

J is TRBJ2-7 and V is TRBV5-1; 11 nucleotides line up with TRBD2. The trim removed 4 bases at V and 0 bases at J, leaving 9 bases unmatched. The germline V gene has CDR1 SGHRS and CDR2 YFSETQ. The CDR3 runs to 17 residues. DNA of the CDR3: TGCGCCAGCAGCCTACCGGGACTAGCGGCTTTCTCCTACGAGCAGTACTTC. Its protein is CASSLPGLAAFSYEQYF.

V is TRBV6-5 and J is TRBJ1-1; no clear D. Trimming removed 2 bases at V and 6 bases at J, with 19 bases between. CDR3 length: 16 residues. Germline assignment: CDR1 MNHEY and CDR2 SVGAGI. The DNA of the CDR3 is TGTGCCAGCAGTTACCCCACCGACGGTTGGAGGTCTGAAGCTTTCTTT. Amino acid sequence: CASSYPTDGWRSEAFF.

The chain recombines TRBV5-4 with TRBJ2-2; 11 bases match TRBD2. Germline V gives CDR1 SGHNT, CDR2 YYREEE (reference sequence). CDR3 length equals 16 residues. J lost 6 bases, V lost 4 bases, and 8 bases had no gene match. The CDR3 coding sequence is TGTGCCAGCAGCCAACTAGCGGGGGCCCTCCCCGGGGAGCTGTTTTTT. It encodes CASSQLAGALPGELFF.

V gene TRBV2 combines with J gene TRBJ1-5; D gene ambiguous. With 6 bases removed from V and 1 base from J, the gap between germline ends came to 7 bases. In germline, CDR1 is SNHLY, CDR2 FYNNEI. The CDR3 contains 13 residues. The CDR3 protein is CASRGESNQPQHF. The CDR3 DNA follows: TGTGCCAGCAGGGGAGAGAGCAATCAGCCCCAGCATTTT.

The chain links TRBV9 to TRBJ2-2; D perhaps matches TRBD2 (7 bases). From germline, CDR1 is SGDLS and CDR2 YYNGEE. V lost 1 base and J lost 3, with 16 bases in between. CDR3 length: 17 amino acids. This chain's CDR3 is CASSVFGGHVDTGELFF. The CDR3 nucleotides are TGTGCCAGCAGCGTATTCGGGGGGCATGTGGACACCGGGGAGCTGTTTTTT.

The gene calls are TRBV11-2 and TRBJ2-3, with 8 bases fitting TRBD1. Germline V lookup: CDR1 SGHAT, CDR2 FQNNGV. J lost 6 bases, V lost 0 bases, and 8 bases had no gene match. CDR3 length: 16 residues. The CDR3 DNA reads as TGTGCCAGCAGCTTAGATCTTAACAGGGGGACCGATACGCAGTATTTT. This sequence encodes CASSLDLNRGTDTQYF.

This CDR3 reads CASSMRKAKDTQYF. The CDR3 DNA follows: TGTGCCAGTAGTATGAGGAAGGCAAAAGATACGCAGTATTTT. V gene TRBV19 combines with J gene TRBJ2-3, with D unresolved. The CDR3 has 14 amino acids. Trimming took 3 bases from V and 5 from J, leaving 12 bases between them. CDR1 is LNHDA and CDR2 is SQIVND in the germline V gene (reference sequence).

The chain carries TRBV11-2 and TRBJ1-5; 8 nucleotides match TRBD1. V was clipped by 3 bases and J by 0 bases; unmatched bases: 7. Per the germline V gene, CDR1 is SGHAT and CDR2 is FQNNGV. This CDR3 has 17 residues. The CDR3 reads CASSLGTGLYSNQPQHF. The CDR3 region has the DNA TGTGCCAGCAGCTTGGGGACAGGACTTTATAGCAATCAGCCCCAGCATTTT.

The gene calls are TRBV21-1 and TRBJ2-4; TRBD2, the table's D call, lacks a check against the DNA. TRBV21-1 is deemed a pseudogene. This CDR3 spans 14 amino acids. As DNA, the CDR3 is TGTGCCAGCAGCAAACGGGGTCTCAAAAACATTCAGTACTTC. Translated: CASSKRGLKNIQYF.

The chain carries TRBV30 and TRBJ1-3; weak D call: TRBD1 (6 bases). The germline V and J ends were trimmed by 5 bases and 2 bases, with 13 bases remaining between them. This CDR3 is 14 amino acids long. Germline V lookup: CDR1 GTSNPN, CDR2 SVGIG (reference sequence). This CDR3 is CAWRRGGAGNTIYF. DNA for the CDR3: TGTGCCTGGCGTCGAGGGGGGGCTGGAAACACCATATATTTT.

The chain combines TRBV4-3 with TRBJ2-1; 13 nucleotides line up with TRBD2. The CDR3 spans 19 residues. V shed 5 bases, J shed 0 bases, and the junction held 10 bases outside the gene matches. Germline V gene data show CDR1 as LGHNA and CDR2 as YSLEER. The CDR3 nucleotides read TGCGCCAGCAGCACCCGGACTAGCGGGGGTTTTAGCTCCTACAATGAGCAGTTCTTC. Amino acid sequence: CASSTRTSGGFSSYNEQFF.

The gene calls are TRBV5-4 and TRBJ2-3, with D possibly TRBD2 on 6 matching bases. The germline gives CDR1 SGHNT, CDR2 YYREEE (reference sequence). The V end lost 0 bases, the J end lost 4 bases, and 12 bases lay between the germline ends. The CDR3 extends over 15 amino acids. CDR3 residues: CASSLGVGEADTQYF. CDR3 bases: TGTGCCAGCAGCTTGGGGGTTGGGGAGGCAGATACGCAGTATTTT.

The rearrangement links TRBV7-2 to TRBJ2-3; D remains unclear. The germline V gene encodes CDR1 SGHTA and CDR2 FQGNSA. V was shortened by 11 bases and J by 2 bases, with 17 bases between the two germline ends. This CDR3 has 14 amino acids. The CDR3 DNA is TGTGCCGCGAGAGGAGTCCATCCCACAGATACGCAGTATTTT. This codes for CAARGVHPTDTQYF.